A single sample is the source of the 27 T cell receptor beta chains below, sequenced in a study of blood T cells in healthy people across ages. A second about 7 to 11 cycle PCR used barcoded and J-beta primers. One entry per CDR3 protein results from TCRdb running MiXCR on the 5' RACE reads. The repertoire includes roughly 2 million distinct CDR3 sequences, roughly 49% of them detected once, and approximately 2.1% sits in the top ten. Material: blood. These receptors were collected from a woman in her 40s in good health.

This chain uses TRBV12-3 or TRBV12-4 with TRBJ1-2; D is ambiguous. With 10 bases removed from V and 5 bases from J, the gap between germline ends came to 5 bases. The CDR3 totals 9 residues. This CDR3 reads CATQYGYTF. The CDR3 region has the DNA TGTGCCACCCAATATGGCTACACCTTC.

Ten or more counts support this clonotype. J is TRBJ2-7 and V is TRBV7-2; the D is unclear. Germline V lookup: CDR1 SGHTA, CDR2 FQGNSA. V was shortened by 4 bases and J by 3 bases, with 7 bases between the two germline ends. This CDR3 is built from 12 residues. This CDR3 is CASSSLFYEQYF. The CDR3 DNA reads TGTGCCAGCAGCTCTTTATTCTACGAGCAGTACTTC.

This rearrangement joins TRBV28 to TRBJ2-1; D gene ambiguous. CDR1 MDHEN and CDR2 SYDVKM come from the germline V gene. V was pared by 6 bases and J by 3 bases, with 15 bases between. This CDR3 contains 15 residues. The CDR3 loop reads CASSSASTGYNEQFF. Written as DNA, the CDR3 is TGTGCCAGCAGCTCAGCATCTACCGGCTACAATGAGCAGTTCTTC. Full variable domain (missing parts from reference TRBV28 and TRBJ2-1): DVKVTQSSRYLVKRTGEKVFLECVQDMDHENMFWYRQDPGLGLRLIYFSYDVKMKEKGDIPEGYSVSREKKERFSLILESASTNQTSMYLCASSSASTGYNEQFFGPGTRLTVL.

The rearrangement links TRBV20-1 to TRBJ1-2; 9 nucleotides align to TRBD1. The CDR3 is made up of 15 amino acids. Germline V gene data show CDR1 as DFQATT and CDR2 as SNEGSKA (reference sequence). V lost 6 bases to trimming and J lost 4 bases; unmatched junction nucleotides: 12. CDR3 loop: CSATAYPGQGYGYTF. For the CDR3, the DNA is TGCAGTGCCACCGCTTATCCGGGACAGGGCTATGGCTACACCTTC.

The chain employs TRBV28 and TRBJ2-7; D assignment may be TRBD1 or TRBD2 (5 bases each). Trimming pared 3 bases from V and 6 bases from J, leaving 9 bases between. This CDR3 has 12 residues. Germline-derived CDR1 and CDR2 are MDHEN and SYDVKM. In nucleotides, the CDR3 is TGTGCCAGCAGTTTCTTAGGGACCGAGCAGTACTTC. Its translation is CASSFLGTEQYF.

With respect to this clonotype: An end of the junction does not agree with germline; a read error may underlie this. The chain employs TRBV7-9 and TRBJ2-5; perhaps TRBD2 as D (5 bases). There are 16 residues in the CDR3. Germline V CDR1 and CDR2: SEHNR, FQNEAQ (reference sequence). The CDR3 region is CASSLEVGEAQEAQYF. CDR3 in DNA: TGTGCCAGCAGCTTAGAGGTGGGAGAGGCCCAAGAGGCCCAGTACTTC.

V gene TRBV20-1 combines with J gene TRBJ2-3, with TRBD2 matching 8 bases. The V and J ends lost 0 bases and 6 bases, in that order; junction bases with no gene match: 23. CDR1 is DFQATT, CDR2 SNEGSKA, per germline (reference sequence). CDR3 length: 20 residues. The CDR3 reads CSARDRVGRGYGGARDTQYF. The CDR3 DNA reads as TGCAGTGCTAGAGATCGTGTAGGGAGGGGGTACGGGGGGGCTAGGGATACGCAGTATTTT.

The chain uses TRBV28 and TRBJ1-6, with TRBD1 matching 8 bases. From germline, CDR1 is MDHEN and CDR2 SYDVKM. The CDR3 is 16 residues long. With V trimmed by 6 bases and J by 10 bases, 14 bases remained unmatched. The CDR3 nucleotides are TGTGCCAGCAGCCCACCCCGGACAGGGTATTTCTCACCCCTCCACTTT. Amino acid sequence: CASSPPRTGYFSPLHF.

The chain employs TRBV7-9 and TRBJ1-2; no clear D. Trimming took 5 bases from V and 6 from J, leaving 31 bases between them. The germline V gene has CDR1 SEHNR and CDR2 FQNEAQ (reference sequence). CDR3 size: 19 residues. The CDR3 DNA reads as TGTGCCAGCAGCGCCCCCTACAATTTATGGGCCTTAAGTCCCGATGGCTACACCTTC. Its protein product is CASSAPYNLWALSPDGYTF.

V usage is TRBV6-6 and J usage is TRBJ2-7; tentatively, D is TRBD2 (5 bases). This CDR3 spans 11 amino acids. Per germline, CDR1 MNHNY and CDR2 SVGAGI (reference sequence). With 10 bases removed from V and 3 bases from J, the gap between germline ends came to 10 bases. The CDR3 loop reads CATEEDYEQYF. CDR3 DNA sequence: TGTGCCACTGAGGAGGACTACGAGCAGTACTTC.

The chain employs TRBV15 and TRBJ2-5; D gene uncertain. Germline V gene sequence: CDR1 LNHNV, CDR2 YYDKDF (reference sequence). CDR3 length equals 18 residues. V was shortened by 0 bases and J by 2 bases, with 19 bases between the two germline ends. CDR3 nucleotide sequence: TGTGCCACCAGCAGAGATGTAGTGCAGGCCACGAAACAAGAGACCCAGTACTTC. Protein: CATSRDVVQATKQETQYF.

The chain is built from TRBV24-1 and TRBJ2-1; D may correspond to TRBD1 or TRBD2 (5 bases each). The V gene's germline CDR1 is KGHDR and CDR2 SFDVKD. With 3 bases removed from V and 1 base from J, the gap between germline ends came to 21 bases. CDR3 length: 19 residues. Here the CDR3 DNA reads TGTGCCACCAGTGATCCGTTGTCGGGGCAAGTTGGTTCCTACAATGAGCAGTTCTTC. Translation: CATSDPLSGQVGSYNEQFF.

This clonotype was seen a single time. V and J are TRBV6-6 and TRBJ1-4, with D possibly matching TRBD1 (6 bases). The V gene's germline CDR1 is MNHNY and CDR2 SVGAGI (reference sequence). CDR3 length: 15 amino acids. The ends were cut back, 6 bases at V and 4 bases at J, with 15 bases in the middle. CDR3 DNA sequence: TGTGCCAGCAGCCCTACAGGGTCCAGTAATGAAAAACTGTTTTTT. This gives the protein CASSPTGSSNEKLFF.

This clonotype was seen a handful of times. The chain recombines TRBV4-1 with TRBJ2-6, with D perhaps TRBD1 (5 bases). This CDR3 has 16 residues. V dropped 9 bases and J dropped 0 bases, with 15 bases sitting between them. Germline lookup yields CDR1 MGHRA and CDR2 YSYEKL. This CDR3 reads CARGQGNGSGANVLTF. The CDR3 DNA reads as TGCGCCAGGGGGCAGGGTAATGGCTCTGGGGCCAACGTCCTGACTTTC.

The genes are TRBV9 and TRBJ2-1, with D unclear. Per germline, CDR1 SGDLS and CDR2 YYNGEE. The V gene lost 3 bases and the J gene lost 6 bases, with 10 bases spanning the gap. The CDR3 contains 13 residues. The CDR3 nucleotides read TGTGCCAGCAGCGCCAACGCCATCAATGAGCAGTTCTTC. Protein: CASSANAINEQFF.

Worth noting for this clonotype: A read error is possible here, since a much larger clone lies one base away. CDR3 protein: CASSSRRGSEQYF. CDR3 sequence (DNA): TGCGCCAGCAGCTCGCGTAGGGGAAGTGAGCAGTACTTC. The chain is built from TRBV5-1 and TRBJ2-7; possible D gene TRBD1, 5 bases. Germline CDR1 and CDR2: SGHRS and YFSETQ. There are 13 residues in the CDR3. Trimming removed 3 bases from V and 7 bases from J, with 14 bases in between.

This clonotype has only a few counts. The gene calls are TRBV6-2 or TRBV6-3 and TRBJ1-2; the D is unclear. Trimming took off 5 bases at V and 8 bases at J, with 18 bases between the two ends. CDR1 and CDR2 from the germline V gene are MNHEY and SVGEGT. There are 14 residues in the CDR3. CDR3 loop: CASSALREGHGYTF. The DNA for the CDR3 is TGTGCCAGCAGTGCACTTCGTGAGGGTCACGGCTACACCTTC.

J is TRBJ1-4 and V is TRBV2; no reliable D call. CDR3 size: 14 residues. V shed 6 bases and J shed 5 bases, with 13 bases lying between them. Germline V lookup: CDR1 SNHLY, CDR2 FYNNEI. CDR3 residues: CASRVTEPNEKLFF. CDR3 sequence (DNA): TGTGCCAGCAGAGTAACAGAACCAAATGAAAAACTGTTTTTT.

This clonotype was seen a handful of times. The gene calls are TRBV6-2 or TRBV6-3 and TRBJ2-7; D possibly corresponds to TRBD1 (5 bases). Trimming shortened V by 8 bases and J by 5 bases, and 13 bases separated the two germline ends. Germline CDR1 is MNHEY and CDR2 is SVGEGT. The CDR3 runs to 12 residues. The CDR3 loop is CASAQGRNEQYF. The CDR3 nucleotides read TGTGCCAGCGCTCAGGGTCGTAACGAGCAGTACTTC.

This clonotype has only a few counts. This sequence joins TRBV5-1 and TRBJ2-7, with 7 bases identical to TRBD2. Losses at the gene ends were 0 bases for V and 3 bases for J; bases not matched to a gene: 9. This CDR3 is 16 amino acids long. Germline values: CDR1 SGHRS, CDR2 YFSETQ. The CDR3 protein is CASSLVQGGQNYEQYF. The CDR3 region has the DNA TGCGCCAGCAGCTTGGTTCAGGGAGGGCAAAACTACGAGCAGTACTTC.

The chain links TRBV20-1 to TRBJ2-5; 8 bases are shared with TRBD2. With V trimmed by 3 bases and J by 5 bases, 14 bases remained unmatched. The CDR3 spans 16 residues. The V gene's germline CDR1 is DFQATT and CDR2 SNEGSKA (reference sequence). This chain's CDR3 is CSASHLAGRAVETQYF. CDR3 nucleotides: TGCAGTGCTAGCCATCTAGCGGGCCGGGCCGTGGAGACCCAGTACTTC.

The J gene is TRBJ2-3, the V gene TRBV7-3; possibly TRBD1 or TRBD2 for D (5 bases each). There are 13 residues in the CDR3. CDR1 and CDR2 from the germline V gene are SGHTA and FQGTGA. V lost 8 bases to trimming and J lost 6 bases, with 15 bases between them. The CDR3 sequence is CASGDRGPDTQYF. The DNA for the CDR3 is TGTGCCAGCGGCGACCGGGGACCTGATACGCAGTATTTT.

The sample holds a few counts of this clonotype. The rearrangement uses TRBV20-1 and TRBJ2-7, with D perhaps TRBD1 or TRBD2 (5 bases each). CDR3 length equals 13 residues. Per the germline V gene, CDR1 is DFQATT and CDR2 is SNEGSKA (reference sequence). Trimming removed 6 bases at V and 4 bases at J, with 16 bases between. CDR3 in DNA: TGCAGTGCGACTCCGGGACCTGTATACGAGCAGTACTTC. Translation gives CSATPGPVYEQYF.

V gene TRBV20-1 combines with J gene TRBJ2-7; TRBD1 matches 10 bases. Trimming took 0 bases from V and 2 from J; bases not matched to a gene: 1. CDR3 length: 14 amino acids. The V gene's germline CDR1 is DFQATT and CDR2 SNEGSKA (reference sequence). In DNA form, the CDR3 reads TGCAGTGCTAGAGACGGGACAGGGGCCTACGAGCAGTACTTC. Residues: CSARDGTGAYEQYF.

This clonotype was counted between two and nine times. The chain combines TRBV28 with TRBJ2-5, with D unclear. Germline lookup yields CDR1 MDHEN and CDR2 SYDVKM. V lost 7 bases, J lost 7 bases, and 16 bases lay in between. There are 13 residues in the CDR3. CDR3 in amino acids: CASKRMGIGTQYF. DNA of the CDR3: TGTGCCAGCAAGCGTATGGGAATTGGGACCCAGTACTTC. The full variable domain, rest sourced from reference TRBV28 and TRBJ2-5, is DVKVTQSSRYLVKRTGEKVFLECVQDMDHENMFWYRQDPGLGLRLIYFSYDVKMKEKGDIPEGYSVSREKKERFSLILESASTNQTSMYLCASKRMGIGTQYFGPGTRLLVL.

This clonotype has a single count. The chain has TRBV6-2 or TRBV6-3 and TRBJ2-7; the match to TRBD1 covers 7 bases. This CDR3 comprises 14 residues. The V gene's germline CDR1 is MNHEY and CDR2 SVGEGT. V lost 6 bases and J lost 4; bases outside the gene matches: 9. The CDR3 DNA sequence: TGTGCCAGCAGACTGACAGGGTTTAAATACGAGCAGTACTTC. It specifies CASRLTGFKYEQYF.

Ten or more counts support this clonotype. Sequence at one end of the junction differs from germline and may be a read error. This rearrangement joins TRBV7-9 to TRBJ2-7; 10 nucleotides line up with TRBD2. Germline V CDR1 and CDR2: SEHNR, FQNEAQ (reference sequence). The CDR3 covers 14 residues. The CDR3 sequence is CASSSTSGAYEQYF. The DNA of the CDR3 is TGCGCCAGCAGCTCTACTAGCGGGGCCTACGAGCAGTACTTC.